This T cell receptor beta chain was captured in a study of T cells after yellow fever vaccination (dated by TCRdb to about 2019). Background on the whole study: The SMART-Seq v4 Ultra Low Input RNA kit was used to prepare libraries from fractions with low cell numbers. To follow T-cell clones before and after primary and booster YFV17D yellow fever vaccination, bulk TCR alpha and beta repertoires were sequenced over time. Two healthy male donors made up the cohort, one aged 18 to 30 years and the other aged 30 to 40 years. Bulk PBMC replicates and cell subsets were isolated from blood drawn at multiple timepoints before and after both primary and secondary immunization.

Between the V and J ends, shortened by 8 bases and 8 bases respectively, the junction contains 22 bases. The CDR3 holds 15 amino acids from the cysteine to the phenylalanine. Solely the CDR3 DNA is kept, with 45 bases framed from the first base. Interpreted using the paper, the treatment or condition label stands for: live attenuated yellow fever vaccine strain. A standard Ficoll-Paque protocol was used to isolate PBMCs from peripheral blood. Dynabeads CD4 and CD8 positive selection kits were used to isolate the CD4 and CD8 T-cell fractions. RNA was extracted with TriZol from bulk PBMCs, CD4 and CD8 fractions, and dextramer-positive and dextramer-negative fractions. To note about this clonotype: Its binding antigen is unknown. Per-nucleotide qualities are absent, and no much larger clonotype sits a single base away.

TCR cDNA was made using 5'RACE template switching, a step that added a universal primer site and unique molecular identifiers. cDNA synthesis was primed from both the TCR alpha and TCR beta constant segments. Library amplification involved two PCR steps, and the second step added sample barcodes and sequencing adapters. Sequencing of the libraries was done on either Illumina HiSeq 2500 (2x100 bp) or NovaSeq (2x150 bp). As for the authors' bioinformatics: MIGEC handled demultiplexing of reads and collapsing into UMI consensus sequences, while MiXCR performed V(D)J alignment. Clonotypes responding to the vaccine were identified with edgeR on replicate PBMC samples, with the criteria of FDR below 0.01 and a log2 fold change above 5 up to day 15. Each bulk clonotype was labeled CD4 or CD8 based on which sequenced repertoire, CD4 or CD8, contained the clonotype at higher abundance. TCRdb reprocessed the public reads (quality trimming at Q25 with fastp, clone calling with MiXCR) and kept in-frame beta chains. Here each entry gathers all rows of one CDR3 protein and keeps the most common genes and DNA. What appears here as the V and J calls and clone size reflects TCRdb's work, not the paper's. The sample table holds 200,000 to 300,000 distinct CDR3 sequences, of which approximately 6.8% were seen once. The ten largest account for 1% to 1.2% of the sample.

Results and caveats for the whole study, not just this receptor: A small fraction of clonotypes showed up in both the CD4 and CD8 compartments, probably as a result of convergent recombination. Computational filtering was required because FACS-sorted repertoires could contain abundant contaminating clonotypes from the bulk population. Compared with the primary T-cell response, the secondary T-cell response was faster but weaker, reaching its peak on day 5 rather than on day 15. Most clones expanded after primary vaccination were re-detected after the booster (almost 97% of CD4 and 88% of CD8), suggesting broad memory maintenance. Because only a couple of donors were included in the study, the extent to which the findings can be generalized is limited.

The sequence is built from TRBV12-3 or TRBV12-4 and TRBJ2-1, with TRBD2 perhaps the D gene, on 5 matching bases. This receptor was taken from a young man who received the YFV17D yellow fever vaccine. The material sequenced was CD4+ T cells sorted from PBMCs, taken on the day of the yellow fever booster vaccination. Here is the DNA: TGTGCCAGCTCGCCTAGAGCACTAGGTAGCGATGAGCAGTTCTTC. This sequence encodes CASSPRALGSDEQFF.